Sequencing of this T cell receptor beta chain was carried out in a study of blood T cells in healthy people across ages (dated by TCRdb to 2014 to 2015). About the full investigation: In model experiments, template switching captured roughly one uniquely barcoded TCR beta cDNA molecule for every two T cells. Using deep sequencing normalized with unique cDNA molecular identifiers, the study measured how TCR beta repertoire diversity changes with age. To avoid experimental bias, donors of different ages were randomly spread across the sequencing lanes. Donors were grouped into four age groups: young (average approximately 16 years), middle-aged (about 38), aged (around 60) and long-lived (approximately 78). For two donors (one aged 18 to 29 and one aged 80 or older), the study analyzed two additional independent replicas of 1 million unique cDNA reads from the same blood draw.

Library construction relied on 5' RACE. For sequencing, an Illumina HiSeq 2500 was employed. A second PCR of 7 to 11 cycles was run with a J-beta primer mix and a sample-barcoded 5' primer. Each TCR beta cDNA molecule received a unique molecular identifier from a template-switch 5' adaptor carrying 12 random nucleotides. Each sample yielded at least 3 million CDR3-containing paired-end reads. The Mint cDNA synthesis kit, primed by a TRBC-specific oligonucleotide, was used to synthesize first-strand cDNA from all RNA. All cDNA was treated with uracil-DNA glycosylase and then went through a first 18-cycle PCR with the universal primers M1SS and BC2_uni_R. The original methods were these. For normalization, 1 million high-quality reads were randomly selected from each sample, with every read carrying a distinct molecular identifier. Instead of being binned into consensus sequences, reads that shared molecular identifiers were thrown out. CDR3 identification, clonotype clustering and error correction used MiTCR with a Q25 quality threshold and the strictest error-elimination algorithm. A nonparametric unseen species model with Euler transformation was used to estimate a lower bound on total TCR beta diversity. TCRdb handled the public reads itself, with Q25 trimming in fastp and clone calling in MiXCR, and kept productive beta chains. Identical CDR3 protein sequences are pooled into one entry, listed with their most common genes and DNA. TCRdb assigned the V and J calls; the authors' analysis was not used. For this sample the table gives approximately 830,000 distinct CDR3 sequences, of which about 62% were detected only once. The ten largest make up about a quarter of the sample.

Donors were about 36 systemically healthy Caucasian individuals from Russia aged roughly 6 to 100 years. Approximately 10 milliliters of peripheral blood were collected from each donor into EDTA-treated Vacutainer tubes. PBMCs were isolated by Ficoll-Paque density-gradient centrifugation, with at least 6 million obtained per sample. Total RNA, at least 6 micrograms per sample, was extracted from PBMCs with Trizol reagent. The percentages of naive CD45RAhigh/CD27high T cells were determined by flow cytometry on a PBMC aliquot from every donor. Overall results and qualifications from the work: Because the CMV infection status of the donors was unknown, age-related changes in expanded clonotypes may potentially have been confounded. There was a strong correlation between observed TCR beta diversity and the percentage of naive T cells measured by flow cytometry. Since profiling was done on bulk unsorted PBMCs, naive and antigen-experienced compartments could not be conclusively compared. As age increased, observed TCR beta diversity per million T cells dropped in a roughly linear way, and a significant reduction was already evident by age about 40. Total diversity estimates from one million sequenced T cells were considered lower bounds and underestimates. Compared with the aged group, more naive CD4+ T cells, fewer expanded clones and increased TCR diversity were shown by the long-lived group, suggesting age selection.

Turning to this clonotype: What antigen it recognizes has not been identified. No much larger clone exists at a distance of one base, and base qualities are not known.

V is clipped by 0 bases and J by 2 bases, and the sequence between their germline boundaries is 12 bases long. The germline V gene gives CDR1 as LGHNA and CDR2 as YSLEER. Reading from cysteine to phenylalanine, the CDR3 counts 16 amino acids. Only the CDR3 DNA is retained, 48 bases long and in frame from the first base. The chain joins TRBV4-3 to TRBJ2-3, with the identity of the D gene unclear. What was sequenced was blood. This TCR was recovered from a man aged 25 to 45 in good health. The DNA reads as follows: TGCGCCAGCAGCCAAGATGTCGGACGCCCCACAGATACGCAGTATTTT. Its translation is CASSQDVGRPTDTQYF.